A selection of T cell receptor beta chains follows, all from one sample in a study of blood T cells in healthy people across ages. TCRdb used MiXCR to reprocess the 5' RACE reads, holding one entry per CDR3 protein. The sample records fewer than 1.5 million distinct CDR3 sequences, about 40% being singletons. Sequencing used blood. The source is a young woman in good health. Each CDR3 is given with its conserved first and last residue. The order of the fields is J gene, clone size, V gene, CDR3 protein. Only part of the rows carry a size: once, few, many, or a class if the clone is expanded.

J gene: TRBJ1-6
clone size: few
V gene: TRBV6-5
CDR3 protein: CASSYAIGGYNSPLHF

J gene: TRBJ2-7
clone size: .
V gene: TRBV7-9
CDR3 protein: CASRGPTSGSPYEQYF

J gene: TRBJ2-3
clone size: .
V gene: TRBV7-2
CDR3 protein: CASSLRDEGDTQYF

J gene: TRBJ2-3
clone size: .
V gene: TRBV6-4
CDR3 protein: CASSDRSRSTDTQYF

J gene: TRBJ2-7
clone size: many
V gene: TRBV10-3
CDR3 protein: CAISLRDRDSGQYF

J gene: TRBJ1-1
clone size: .
V gene: TRBV11-2
CDR3 protein: CASRVGEGAEAFF

J gene: TRBJ2-1
clone size: .
V gene: TRBV7-9
CDR3 protein: CASSLRETAGPSVNEQFF

J gene: TRBJ2-7
clone size: .
V gene: TRBV3-1
CDR3 protein: CASSQDFGGGSAYEQYF

J gene: TRBJ2-7
clone size: .
V gene: TRBV7-8
CDR3 protein: CASSLSSRAGSYEQYF

J gene: TRBJ1-2
clone size: few
V gene: TRBV4-1
CDR3 protein: CASSPGGNDYGYTF

J gene: TRBJ2-1
clone size: few
V gene: TRBV3-1
CDR3 protein: CASSLAGWTYNEQFF

J gene: TRBJ2-3
clone size: .
V gene: TRBV7-3
CDR3 protein: CASSPSLRTNTQYF

J gene: TRBJ2-3
clone size: few
V gene: TRBV5-6
CDR3 protein: CASSFWDARHTQYF

J gene: TRBJ1-5
clone size: few
V gene: TRBV12-3/TRBV12-4
CDR3 protein: CASSPGPYGNQPQHF

J gene: TRBJ2-7
clone size: .
V gene: TRBV6-6
CDR3 protein: CASSYSAAGIGYEQYF

J gene: TRBJ1-2
clone size: few
V gene: TRBV6-5
CDR3 protein: CASSYSMGAPNYGYTF

J gene: TRBJ2-7
clone size: few
V gene: TRBV7-2
CDR3 protein: CASSLEAAGGLYEQYF

J gene: TRBJ2-5
clone size: .
V gene: TRBV20-1
CDR3 protein: CSSTRTSGRAPLQETQYF

J gene: TRBJ1-2
clone size: few
V gene: TRBV7-2
CDR3 protein: CASSGYRGGYGYTF

J gene: TRBJ1-2
clone size: few
V gene: TRBV14
CDR3 protein: CASSPGRMLAGGHNYGYTF

J gene: TRBJ2-7
clone size: few
V gene: TRBV9
CDR3 protein: CASSVETGGGEQYF

J gene: TRBJ2-1
clone size: .
V gene: TRBV5-1
CDR3 protein: CASSQATLTNSYNEQFF